The 8 T cell receptor beta chains listed next were all sequenced from one sample in a study of cytomegalovirus exposure and HLA in healthy donors. The PCR had 60 Vbeta and 13 Jbeta primers. Assay: immunoSEQ multiplex PCR; the TCRdb copy retains only in-frame clones and omits some. The sample has about 160,000 clones; 65% to 85% are singletons. The sample comprised PBMCs. The receptors stem from a man between 60 and 70 years old in good health and CMV-seronegative.

For the CDR3, the DNA is TGTGCCAGCGGTCTCGAACGGGATGGCTACACCTTC. Amino acids: CASGLERDGYTF. The genes are TRBV28 and TRBJ1-2; D remains ambiguous. Germline-derived CDR1 and CDR2 are MDHEN and SYDVKM. V lost 8 bases and J lost 6, with 13 bases in between. There are 12 residues in the CDR3.

This clone came up a few times. The sample carries other DNA sequences with the same CDR3. J is TRBJ1-5 and V is TRBV6-6, with TRBD1 matching 11 bases. This CDR3 has 15 amino acids. The V segment lost 6 bases and the J segment 6 bases; nucleotides outside the gene matches: 7. Germline CDR1 reads MNHNY; CDR2 reads SVGAGI (reference sequence). The chain's CDR3 is CASRLGQGAAQPQHF. CDR3 DNA: TGTGCCAGCAGGCTTGGACAGGGGGCGGCTCAGCCCCAGCATTTT.

This rearrangement joins TRBV5-4 to TRBJ1-1; a possible D gene is TRBD1 (5 bases). The CDR3 length is 17 residues. The V gene's germline CDR1 is SGHNT and CDR2 YYREEE (reference sequence). Deletions cut 1 base from V and 0 bases from J, with 16 bases between. CDR3 coding DNA: TGTGCCAGCAGCTTGAGGGGTGGGCGGGGACTGAACACTGAAGCTTTCTTT. Residues: CASSLRGGRGLNTEAFF.

The rearrangement links TRBV29-1 to TRBJ1-4; D gene uncertain. CDR1 is SQVTM and CDR2 is ANQGSEA in the germline V gene. Trimming stripped 6 bases from V and 0 bases from J, with 11 bases between. The CDR3 is 14 amino acids. The CDR3 reads CSVLNRSTNEKLFF. The CDR3 DNA is TGCAGCGTCTTAAATCGTTCAACTAATGAAAAACTGTTTTTT.

This rearrangement joins TRBV28 to TRBJ2-7; 10 nucleotides line up with TRBD1. Germline-derived CDR1 and CDR2 are MDHEN and SYDVKM. The CDR3 is 18 residues long. J lost 3 bases, V lost 4 bases, and 15 bases had no gene match. The CDR3 spells CASSSGGESGQGRYEQYF. The CDR3 DNA reads as TGTGCCAGCAGTTCGGGGGGAGAGTCGGGACAGGGGCGCTACGAGCAGTACTTC.

The chain couples TRBV6-1 to TRBJ2-3, with a possible D match to TRBD1 (5 bases). Germline V gene data show CDR1 as MNHNS and CDR2 as SASEGT. V was cut by 4 bases and J by 4 bases, with 9 bases left in between. The length of the CDR3 is 13 residues. As DNA, the CDR3 is TGTGCCAGCAGTGCGATCAGGGCAGATACGCAGTATTTT. This gives the protein CASSAIRADTQYF.

This clone was picked up one time. This chain links TRBV5-6 with TRBJ1-2, with 8 bases identical to TRBD1. V was pared by 4 bases and J by 5 bases, with 10 bases of the junction left unmatched. This CDR3 has 15 residues. Germline CDR1 is SGHDT and CDR2 is YYEEEE. CDR3 region: CASSRKTGVGYGYTF. CDR3 nucleotides: TGTGCCAGCAGCCGAAAGACAGGGGTGGGATATGGCTACACCTTC.

In regard to this clone: Other nucleotide sequences from this sample produce the same CDR3. V is TRBV27 and J is TRBJ2-3, with D hard to call. This CDR3 has 14 residues. Trimming shortened V by 2 bases and J by 1 base, and 7 bases separated the two germline ends. Germline CDR1 MNHEY, CDR2 SMNVEV (reference sequence). The CDR3 coding sequence is TGTGCCAGCAGTTTAGATCGGGGCACAGATACGCAGTATTTT. This sequence encodes CASSLDRGTDTQYF.